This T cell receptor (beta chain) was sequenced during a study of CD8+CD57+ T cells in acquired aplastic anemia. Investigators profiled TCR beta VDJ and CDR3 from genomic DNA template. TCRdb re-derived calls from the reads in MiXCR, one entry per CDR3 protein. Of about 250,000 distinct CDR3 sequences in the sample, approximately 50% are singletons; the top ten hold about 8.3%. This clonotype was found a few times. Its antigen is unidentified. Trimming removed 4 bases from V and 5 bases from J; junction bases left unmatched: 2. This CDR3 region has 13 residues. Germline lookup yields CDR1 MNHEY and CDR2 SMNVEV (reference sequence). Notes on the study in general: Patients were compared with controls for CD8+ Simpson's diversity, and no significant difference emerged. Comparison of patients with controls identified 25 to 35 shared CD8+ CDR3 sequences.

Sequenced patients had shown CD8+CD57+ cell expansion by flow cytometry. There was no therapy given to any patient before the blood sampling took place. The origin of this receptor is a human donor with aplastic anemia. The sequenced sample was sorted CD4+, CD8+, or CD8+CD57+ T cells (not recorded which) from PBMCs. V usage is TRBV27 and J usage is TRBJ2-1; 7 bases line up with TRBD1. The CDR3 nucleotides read TGTGCCAGCAGTTGGACAGGACACAATGAGCAGTTCTTC. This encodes CASSWTGHNEQFF.